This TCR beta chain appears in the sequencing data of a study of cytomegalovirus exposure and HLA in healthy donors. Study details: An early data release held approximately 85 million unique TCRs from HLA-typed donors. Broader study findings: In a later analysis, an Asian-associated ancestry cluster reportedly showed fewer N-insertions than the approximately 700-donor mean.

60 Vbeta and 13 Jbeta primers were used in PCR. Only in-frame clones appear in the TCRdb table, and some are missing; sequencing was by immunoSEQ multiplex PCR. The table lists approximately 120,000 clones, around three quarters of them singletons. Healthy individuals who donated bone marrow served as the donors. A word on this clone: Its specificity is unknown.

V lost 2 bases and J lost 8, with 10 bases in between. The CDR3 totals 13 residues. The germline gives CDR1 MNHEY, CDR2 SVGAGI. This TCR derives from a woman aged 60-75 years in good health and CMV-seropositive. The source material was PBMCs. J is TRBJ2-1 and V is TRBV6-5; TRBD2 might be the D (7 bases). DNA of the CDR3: TGTGCCAGCAGTTACAAGGGGGGGGATGAGCAGTTCTTC. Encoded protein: CASSYKGGDEQFF.